A single sample gave rise to the 32 T cell receptor beta chains below, sequenced in a study of T-cell memory formation after mild COVID-19. TCRdb independently ran MiXCR on the 5' RACE reads; one entry per CDR3 protein. The profile shows fewer than 250,000 distinct CDR3 sequences, about a sixth of them singletons. Sequencing input: PBMCs or a T cell subset sorted from them (not recorded which). These receptor sequences come from an adult woman who had mild COVID-19 (a few samples of this study predate the infection). Cell type and time point are not known.

This clonotype was detected a few times. The V gene is TRBV18, the J gene TRBJ1-5, with D unclear. Germline assignment: CDR1 KGHSH and CDR2 LQKENI. This CDR3 has 13 residues. Trimming pared 3 bases from V and 5 bases from J, leaving 8 bases between. The CDR3 region has the DNA TGTGCCAGCTCACCGACATCGGATCAGCCCCAGCATTTT. Amino acid sequence: CASSPTSDQPQHF.

The rearrangement joins TRBV14 to TRBJ2-2; 10 positions match TRBD1. V lost 4 bases to trimming and J lost 2 bases; unmatched junction nucleotides: 10. Germline lookup yields CDR1 SGHDN and CDR2 FVKESK. The CDR3 is 18 amino acids. This CDR3 reads CASSPVDRGRLNTGELFF. The CDR3 region has the DNA TGTGCCAGCAGCCCCGTCGACAGGGGGCGTCTAAACACCGGGGAGCTGTTTTTT.

This clonotype was counted many times. This chain links TRBV20-1 with TRBJ1-1, with TRBD1 identical over 8 bases. CDR3 size: 15 residues. Germline assignment: CDR1 DFQATT and CDR2 SNEGSKA (reference sequence). V lost 2 bases and J lost 4; bases outside the gene matches: 9. CDR3 residues: CSARKQQGVSTEAFF. In DNA form, the CDR3 reads TGCAGTGCTAGAAAACAACAGGGGGTCTCCACTGAAGCTTTCTTT.

This clonotype showed up just a few times. The chain employs TRBV2 and TRBJ2-7; possible D gene TRBD1, 5 bases. The germline V and J ends were trimmed by 5 bases and 3 bases, with 8 bases remaining between them. The CDR3 contains 12 residues. Germline V gene sequence: CDR1 SNHLY, CDR2 FYNNEI. CDR3 in amino acids: CASSYTGYEQYF. Written as DNA, the CDR3 is TGTGCCAGCAGTTACACAGGCTACGAGCAGTACTTC.

The chain couples TRBV12-3 or TRBV12-4 to TRBJ2-4, with D hard to call. V gave up 4 bases and J gave up 2 bases, with 9 bases separating them. The CDR3 has 14 residues. The CDR3 spells CASSSHGPKNIQYF. The CDR3 coding sequence is TGTGCCAGCAGTTCGCACGGACCCAAAAACATTCAGTACTTC.

The gene calls are TRBV27 and TRBJ2-2; the D is unclear. Germline V gene sequence: CDR1 MNHEY, CDR2 SMNVEV (reference sequence). The CDR3 consists of 13 residues. V was trimmed by 8 bases and J by 3 bases, leaving 10 bases between them. Here the CDR3 DNA reads TGTGCCAGCCGGAACGGGTACACCGGGGAGCTGTTTTTT. This gives the protein CASRNGYTGELFF.

This chain links TRBV7-2 with TRBJ2-3; D gene ambiguous. V was clipped by 3 bases and J by 5 bases, with 15 bases between them. The CDR3 is 15 residues long. Germline V gene data show CDR1 as SGHTA and CDR2 as FQGNSA. The CDR3 protein is CASSFLLTLGDTQYF. CDR3 DNA: TGTGCCAGCAGCTTTCTACTCACCCTTGGAGATACGCAGTATTTT.

The V gene is TRBV12-3 or TRBV12-4, the J gene TRBJ2-3; D remains unclear. The ends were cut back, 3 bases at V and 3 bases at J, with 10 bases in the middle. This CDR3 is built from 14 residues. In nucleotides, the CDR3 is TGTGCCAGCAGTTTTAGCCCGGATACAGATACGCAGTATTTT. This translates into CASSFSPDTDTQYF.

The genes are TRBV23-1 and TRBJ2-1, with D possibly called TRBD1 or TRBD2 (5 bases each). TRBV23-1 carries the ORF label, with uncertain function. The length of the CDR3 is 16 residues. V lost 2 bases, J lost 10 bases, and 21 bases lay in between. This CDR3 is CASSQERTRKWGEQFF. The CDR3 DNA follows: TGCGCCAGCAGTCAAGAGAGGACAAGAAAGTGGGGGGAGCAGTTCTTC.

The chain uses TRBV2 and TRBJ2-1, with D possibly TRBD1 on 5 matching bases. Germline CDR1 and CDR2: SNHLY and FYNNEI. The CDR3 sequence is 16 residues long. Trimming left V 8 bases short and J 0 bases short, with 17 bases between. CDR3 in DNA: TGTGCCAGCGCAGTACTACCCAGGGACTCCTACAATGAGCAGTTCTTC. This codes for CASAVLPRDSYNEQFF.

Only a few counts were recorded for this clonotype. The gene calls are TRBV7-2 and TRBJ2-5; no firm D call. Between the trimmed V and J ends, which lost 0 bases and 1 base, there was a span of 9 bases. The length of the CDR3 is 15 residues. The germline V gene has CDR1 SGHTA and CDR2 FQGNSA. CDR3 region: CASSLAKTVQETQYF. In DNA, the CDR3 is TGTGCCAGCAGCTTAGCGAAGACGGTCCAAGAGACCCAGTACTTC.

The chain couples TRBV5-1 to TRBJ1-2; the match to TRBD1 covers 7 bases. In germline, CDR1 is SGHRS, CDR2 YFSETQ. There are 14 residues in the CDR3. The V gene end was trimmed by 0 bases and the J gene end by 4 bases; junction bases not matched to a gene: 3. CDR3 in DNA: TGCGCCAGCAGCTTGGTAGGGGGCAGCTATGGCTACACCTTC. This translates into CASSLVGGSYGYTF.

The chain employs TRBV12-3 or TRBV12-4 and TRBJ2-5; TRBD1 matches at 9 bases. Germline trimming cut 3 bases from V and 5 bases from J; bases unmatched to any gene: 7. The CDR3 contains 15 residues. Here the CDR3 reads CASSFSGQGPETQYF. The CDR3 nucleotides read TGTGCCAGCAGTTTCTCAGGACAGGGGCCGGAGACCCAGTACTTC.

This clonotype was counted between two and nine times. This chain connects TRBV12-3 or TRBV12-4 to TRBJ1-2; TRBD1 might be the D (6 bases). V dropped 5 bases and J dropped 4 bases, with 11 bases sitting between them. The CDR3 consists of 13 residues. CDR3 residues: CASSPGVAYGYTF. CDR3 coding DNA: TGTGCCAGCAGTCCAGGGGTTGCCTATGGCTACACCTTC.

This sequence joins TRBV5-6 and TRBJ2-2; 7 nucleotides match TRBD1. Germline CDR1 is SGHDT and CDR2 is YYEEEE. The V gene end was trimmed by 0 bases and the J gene end by 3 bases; junction bases not matched to a gene: 2. CDR3 length: 15 amino acids. Here the CDR3 reads CASSLADRDTGELFF. The CDR3 DNA reads as TGTGCCAGCAGCTTGGCCGACAGGGACACCGGGGAGCTGTTTTTT.

This clonotype was seen only a few times. This chain uses TRBV11-2 with TRBJ2-1; D remains ambiguous. Trimming removed 0 bases from V and 3 bases from J, with 24 bases in between. There are 20 residues in the CDR3. Looked up from germline, CDR1 is SGHAT and CDR2 is FQNNGV. CDR3 nucleotides: TGTGCCAGCAGCTTAGAGCCGCCGGGTCAATCTTTTGGCTACTACAATGAGCAGTTCTTC. It specifies CASSLEPPGQSFGYYNEQFF.

This clonotype was recorded at least ten times. The chain combines TRBV12-3 or TRBV12-4 with TRBJ1-3, with D possibly matching TRBD1 (6 bases). The CDR3 extends over 16 amino acids. V lost 6 bases to trimming and J lost 1 base, with 16 bases between them. The DNA for the CDR3 is TGTGCCAGCAGCCGCCGCAGAGGGACATCTGGAAACACCATATATTTT. It encodes CASSRRRGTSGNTIYF.

The J gene is TRBJ1-1, the V gene TRBV24-1; D is ambiguous. The germline CDR1 and CDR2 sequences are KGHDR and SFDVKD. V lost 5 bases and J 3 bases, leaving 12 bases between the germline ends. This CDR3 has 14 residues. The chain's CDR3 is CATSGSSGDTEAFF. In nucleotides, the CDR3 is TGTGCCACCAGTGGGTCCTCCGGTGACACTGAAGCTTTCTTT.

CDR3 protein: CASSVAGGLQHF. CDR3 nucleotide sequence: TGTGCCAGCAGCGTAGCGGGCGGCTTGCAGCATTTT. The V call is TRBV9, the J call TRBJ1-5; no definite D call. The CDR3 runs 12 residues. Germline-derived CDR1 and CDR2 are SGDLS and YYNGEE. Trimming shortened V by 0 bases and J by 13 bases, and 11 bases separated the two germline ends.

This chain uses TRBV18 with TRBJ2-2, with 8 bases that match TRBD1. The germline CDR1 and CDR2 sequences are KGHSH and LQKENI. CDR3 length: 16 residues. Germline trimming cut 4 bases from V and 1 base from J; bases unmatched to any gene: 5. For the CDR3, the DNA is TGTGCCAGCTCACGCGGACAGGGAAGGAACACCGGGGAGCTGTTTTTT. Its protein product is CASSRGQGRNTGELFF.

The chain recombines TRBV12-3 or TRBV12-4 with TRBJ1-1, with D perhaps TRBD1 (5 bases). V lost 6 bases and J 2 bases, leaving 19 bases between the germline ends. The CDR3 length is 16 residues. CDR3 sequence: CASSPTVGTGNTEAFF. CDR3 DNA: TGTGCCAGCAGCCCTACCGTCGGAACAGGAAACACTGAAGCTTTCTTT.

This clonotype came up many times. V usage is TRBV20-1 and J usage is TRBJ1-3; no clear D. This CDR3 region has 12 residues. V lost 5 bases and J lost 2, with 7 bases in between. From germline, CDR1 is DFQATT and CDR2 SNEGSKA (reference sequence). Here the CDR3 reads CSARSAGNTIYF. CDR3 DNA sequence: TGCAGTGCTCGATCGGCTGGAAACACCATATATTTT.

The J gene is TRBJ1-4, the V gene TRBV7-9, with D maybe TRBD1 (5 bases). Germline CDR1 SEHNR, CDR2 FQNEAQ (reference sequence). The CDR3 runs to 15 residues. V shed 5 bases and J shed 7 bases, with 17 bases lying between them. The CDR3 loop is CASSPGTGLSEKLFF. The CDR3 coding sequence is TGTGCCAGCAGCCCAGGAACGGGACTGAGTGAAAAACTGTTTTTT.

This chain joins TRBV11-2 and TRBJ2-5, with TRBD2 matching over 7 bases. Germline V gives CDR1 SGHAT, CDR2 FQNNGV. This CDR3 contains 15 residues. V was clipped by 5 bases and J by 5 bases; unmatched bases: 11. CDR3 in amino acids: CASSMSTSVGETQYF. The DNA of the CDR3 is TGTGCCAGCAGCATGTCCACTAGCGTCGGGGAGACCCAGTACTTC. Complete variable domain (other parts from reference TRBV11-2 and TRBJ2-5): EAGVAQSPRYKIIEKRQSVAFWCNPISGHATLYWYQQILGQGPKLLIQFQNNGVVDDSQLPKDRFSAERLKGVDSTLKIQPAKLEDSAVYLCASSMSTSVGETQYFGPGTRLLVL.

At least ten counts were recorded for this clonotype. This chain joins TRBV10-3 and TRBJ2-5; D gene unclear. V was shortened by 6 bases and J by 3 bases, with 11 bases between the two germline ends. The CDR3 consists of 13 residues. In germline, CDR1 is ENHRY, CDR2 SYGVKD. The CDR3 protein is CAIRHIQKETQYF. For the CDR3, the DNA is TGTGCCATCAGACACATACAGAAAGAGACCCAGTACTTC.

This clonotype appeared a few times. V is TRBV7-7 and J is TRBJ2-5; TRBD2 is a possible D gene (5 bases). The CDR3 runs to 15 residues. Germline V gene data show CDR1 as SSHAT and CDR2 as FNYEAQ (reference sequence). With 0 bases removed from V and 5 bases from J, the gap between germline ends came to 13 bases. The CDR3 here is CASSLARGPGETQYF. As DNA, the CDR3 is TGTGCCAGCAGCTTAGCCCGAGGGCCTGGGGAGACCCAGTACTTC.

V gene TRBV29-1 combines with J gene TRBJ2-7; 12 nucleotides align to TRBD1. The CDR3 loop spans 18 amino acids. Germline trimming cut 1 base from V and 2 bases from J; bases unmatched to any gene: 12. Germline V gene sequence: CDR1 SQVTM, CDR2 ANQGSEA. In nucleotides, the CDR3 is TGCAGCGTTGAAGGTCGAAAACCTGGGACAGGGGGCACCTACGAGCAGTACTTC. As protein: CSVEGRKPGTGGTYEQYF.

This clonotype came up a few times. This chain connects TRBV18 to TRBJ1-1; a weak D match, TRBD1 (6 bases). Germline CDR1 reads KGHSH; CDR2 reads LQKENI. The CDR3 is 14 residues long. The germline V and J ends were trimmed by 2 bases and 5 bases, with 12 bases remaining between them. CDR3 protein: CASSPTQGRTEAFF. The CDR3 nucleotides are TGTGCCAGCTCACCAACACAGGGTCGGACTGAAGCTTTCTTT.

The genes are TRBV12-3 or TRBV12-4 and TRBJ1-1; 7 nucleotides align to TRBD1. The CDR3 contains 16 residues. V was pared by 5 bases and J by 3 bases, with 12 bases of the junction left unmatched. The CDR3 DNA sequence: TGTGCCAGCAGTCCAATTCAGGGGGGGAAGTACACTGAAGCTTTCTTT. Translated: CASSPIQGGKYTEAFF.

This clonotype was observed a single time. J is TRBJ1-2 and V is TRBV6-6; D is ambiguous. V dropped 2 bases and J dropped 9 bases, with 7 bases sitting between them. The CDR3 consists of 11 residues. CDR1 is MNHNY and CDR2 is SVGAGI in the germline V gene (reference sequence). CDR3: CASSYKACYTF. The CDR3 DNA reads TGTGCCAGCAGTTACAAGGCCTGCTACACCTTC.

This clonotype was found a few times. The CDR3, as DNA: TGCAGCGTTTACGGCAGGGGGCCTAAGAACTATGGCTACACCTTC. Encoded protein: CSVYGRGPKNYGYTF. The V call is TRBV29-1, the J call TRBJ1-2, with 8 bases that match TRBD1. Germline assignment: CDR1 SQVTM and CDR2 ANQGSEA. The length of the CDR3 is 15 residues. The J segment lost 2 bases and the V segment lost 5 bases, leaving 10 bases of the junction unmatched. The full variable domain, in which reference TRBV29-1 and TRBJ1-2 provide the parts outside the CDR3, is SAVISQKPSRDICQRGTSLTIQCQVDSQVTMMFWYRQQPGQSLTLIATANQGSEATYESGFVIDKFPISRPNLTFSTLTVSNMSPEDSSIYLCSVYGRGPKNYGYTFGSGTRLTVV.

This clonotype has only a few counts. The rearrangement uses TRBV25-1 and TRBJ1-1; D is ambiguous. This CDR3 is built from 13 residues. Germline CDR1 reads MGHDK; CDR2 reads SYGVNS. Trimming cost V 1 base and J 8 bases, with 11 bases left between them. Here the CDR3 reads CASSEWKGGEAFF. CDR3 nucleotides: TGTGCCAGCAGTGAATGGAAAGGCGGAGAAGCTTTCTTT.